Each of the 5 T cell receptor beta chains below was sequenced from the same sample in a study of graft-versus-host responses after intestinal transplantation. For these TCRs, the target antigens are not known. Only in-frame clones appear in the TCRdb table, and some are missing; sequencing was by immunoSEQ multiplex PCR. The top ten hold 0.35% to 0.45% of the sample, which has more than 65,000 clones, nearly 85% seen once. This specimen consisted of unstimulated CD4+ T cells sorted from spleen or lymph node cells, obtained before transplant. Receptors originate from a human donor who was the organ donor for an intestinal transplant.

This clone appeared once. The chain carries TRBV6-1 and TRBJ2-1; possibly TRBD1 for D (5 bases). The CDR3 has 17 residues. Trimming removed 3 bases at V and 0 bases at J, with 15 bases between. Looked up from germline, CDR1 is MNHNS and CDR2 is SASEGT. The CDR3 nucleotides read TGTGCCAGCAGTGATCCCGCTGACAGCCACTCCTACAATGAGCAGTTCTTC. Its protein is CASSDPADSHSYNEQFF.

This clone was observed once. CDR3 nucleotide sequence: TGTGCCAGCAGCCAATTAGACATTCAGTACTTC. This translates into CASSQLDIQYF. The gene calls are TRBV16 and TRBJ2-4, with unresolved D. The CDR3 loop spans 11 amino acids. Per germline, CDR1 KGHSY and CDR2 FQNENV. V was trimmed by 1 base and J by 8 bases, leaving 3 bases between them.

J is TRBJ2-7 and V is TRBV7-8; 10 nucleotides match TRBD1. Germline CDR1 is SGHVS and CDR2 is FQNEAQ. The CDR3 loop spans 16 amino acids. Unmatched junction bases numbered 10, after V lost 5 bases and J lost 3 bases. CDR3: CASSRQVGTGVYEQYV. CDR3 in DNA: TGTGCCAGCAGCCGCCAGGTTGGGACAGGGGTCTACGAGCAGTACGTC.

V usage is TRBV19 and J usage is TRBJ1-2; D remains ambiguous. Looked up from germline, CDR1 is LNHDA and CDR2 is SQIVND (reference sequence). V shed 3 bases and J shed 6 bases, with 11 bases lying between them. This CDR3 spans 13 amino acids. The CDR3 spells CASSIAVGDGYTF. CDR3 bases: TGTGCCAGTAGTATCGCGGTGGGTGATGGCTACACCTTC.

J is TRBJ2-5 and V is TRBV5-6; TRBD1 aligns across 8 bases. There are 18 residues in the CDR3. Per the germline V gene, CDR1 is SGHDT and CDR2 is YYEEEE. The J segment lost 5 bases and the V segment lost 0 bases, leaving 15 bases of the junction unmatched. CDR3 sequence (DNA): TGTGCCAGCAGCTTGGCAGGGAGCAGGGGGCCCCTCTGGGAGACCCAGTACTTC. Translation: CASSLAGSRGPLWETQYF.